This T cell receptor (beta chain) was sequenced during a study of glioma-infiltrating T cells after dendritic cell vaccination. The V and J ends lost 6 bases and 4 bases, in that order; junction bases with no gene match: 6. The CDR3 totals 14 residues. Germline CDR1 is MNHNY and CDR2 is SVGAGI (reference sequence). Assay used: immunoSEQ multiplex PCR; TCRdb lists only in-frame clones, some missing. The sample holds about 24,000 clones, around 92% seen once. This sample's time point: after dendritic cell vaccination, including at tumor progression/relapse. The material was blood, obtained after dendritic cell vaccination. V gene TRBV6-6 combines with J gene TRBJ1-3; 7 bases are a match to TRBD1. The TCR originated in a human donor with glioblastoma. CDR3 in amino acids: CASRTTGLGNTIYF. The CDR3 bases are TGTGCCAGCAGGACGACAGGGTTGGGAAACACCATATATTTT.